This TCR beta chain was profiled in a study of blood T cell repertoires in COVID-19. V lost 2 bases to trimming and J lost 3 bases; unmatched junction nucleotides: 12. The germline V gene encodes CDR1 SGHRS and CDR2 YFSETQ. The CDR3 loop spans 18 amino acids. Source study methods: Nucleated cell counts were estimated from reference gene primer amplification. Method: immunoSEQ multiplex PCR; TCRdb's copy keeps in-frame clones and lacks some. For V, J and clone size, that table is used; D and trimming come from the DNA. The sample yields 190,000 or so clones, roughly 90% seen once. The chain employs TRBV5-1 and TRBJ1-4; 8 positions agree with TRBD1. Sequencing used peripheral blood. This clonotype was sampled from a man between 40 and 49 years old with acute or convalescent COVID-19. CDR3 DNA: TGCGCCAGCAGCTTTGGACAGGGAGCCTCCATATCTAATGAAAAACTGTTTTTT. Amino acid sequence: CASSFGQGASISNEKLFF.